This T cell receptor beta chain originates from a study of CD8 T cells in ankylosing spondylitis. TCRdb re-called the 5' RACE reads with MiXCR, one entry per CDR3 protein. The data show just over 300,000 distinct CDR3 sequences, about 20% seen once. The length of the CDR3 is 14 residues. The germline CDR1 and CDR2 sequences are SGHRS and YFSETQ. Trimming removed 6 bases from V and 4 bases from J; junction bases left unmatched: 6. In its sample, this clonotype was seen many times. This rearrangement joins TRBV5-1 to TRBJ2-3, with TRBD2 identical over 9 bases. This receptor was taken from a female donor with ankylosing spondylitis or in good health (not recorded which). Sequences were obtained from blood, either unsorted or a sorted T cell fraction (not recorded which). The CDR3 spells CASTREGSADTQYF. Here the CDR3 DNA reads TGCGCCAGCACGCGGGAGGGTTCCGCAGATACGCAGTATTTT.